The sequence of this T cell receptor (beta chain) was determined in a study of T cell repertoires in cytomegalovirus infection. In the study overall: Indications of both CMV infection and matching HLA type were provided by public TCR beta signatures.

MiXCR, applied by TCRdb to the reads, yields one record per CDR3 protein. Of roughly 250,000 distinct CDR3 sequences in the sample, about 12% were seen once. This clonotype was picked up many times. Because the CDR3's place on the DNA is in doubt, the DNA is left out and the CDR3 is given as listed by TCRdb. This receptor was identified in a human donor in good health (CMV status not recorded). Some clones in this sample may be carry-over from other donors' samples. Specimen: PBMCs.

The CDR3 is CASSAGQVSLRTDTQYF. The V and J genes are TRBV5-1 and TRBJ2-3; the table's D call, TRBD1, has no DNA check behind it. The CDR3 is 17 amino acids in total, end residues counted. Germline V lookup: CDR1 SGHRS, CDR2 YFSETQ.